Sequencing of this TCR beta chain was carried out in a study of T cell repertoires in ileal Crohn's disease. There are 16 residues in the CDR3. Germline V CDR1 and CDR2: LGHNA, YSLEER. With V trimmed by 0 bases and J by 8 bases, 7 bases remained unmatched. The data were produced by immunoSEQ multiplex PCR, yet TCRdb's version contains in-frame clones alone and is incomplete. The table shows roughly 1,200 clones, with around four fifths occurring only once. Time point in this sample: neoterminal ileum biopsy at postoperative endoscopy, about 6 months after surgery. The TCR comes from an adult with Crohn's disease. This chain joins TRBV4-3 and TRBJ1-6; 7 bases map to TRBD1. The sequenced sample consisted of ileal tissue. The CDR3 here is CASSQDYRGMDSPLHF. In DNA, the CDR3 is TGCGCCAGCAGCCAAGATTACAGGGGAATGGATTCACCCCTCCACTTT.